This T cell receptor (beta chain) is from a study of blood T cell repertoires in COVID-19. Study details: Material from acute and convalescent COVID-19 was sourced from the United States, Italy and Spain. T cells, B-cell-depleted T cells, or PBMCs provided the cDNA or gDNA that served as material.

The germline V gene encodes CDR1 SGHAT and CDR2 FQNNGV. The CDR3 has 15 amino acids. V was trimmed by 0 bases and J by 6 bases, leaving 12 bases between them. Original handling: Nucleated cell counts were estimated from reference gene primer amplification. Produced via immunoSEQ multiplex PCR; TCRdb's table is partial and in-frame only. The DNA gave D and trimming, while V, J and clone size come from that table. The sample lists approximately 250,000 clones; approximately 84% were seen once. Sequenced: peripheral blood. V usage is TRBV11-2 and J usage is TRBJ1-5; tentative D call: TRBD1 (5 bases). This receptor was identified in a man between 50 and 59 years old with acute or convalescent COVID-19. The CDR3 DNA reads as TGTGCCAGCAGCTTAGACCCAGGGAACGGTCAGCCCCAGCATTTT. It encodes CASSLDPGNGQPQHF.